This record concerns one T cell receptor (beta chain) sequence. These data originate in a study of blood T cell repertoires in COVID-19. In the study overall: PBMCs, B-cell-depleted T cells, or T cells provided the cDNA or gDNA that made up the material.

Some clones are missing from TCRdb's copy, which holds only in-frame ones; the method was immunoSEQ multiplex PCR. The table has 93,000 or so clones, over 75% seen once. Sequenced material: peripheral blood. This TCR came from a human donor in a cohort sampled during active or convalescent COVID-19.

Here the CDR3 reads CSVEGTGKPGYTF. The DNA for the CDR3 is TGCAGCGTTGAAGGGACAGGGAAGCCTGGCTACACCTTC. The rearrangement joins TRBV29-1 to TRBJ1-2, with 8 bases matching TRBD1. Germline CDR1 is SQVTM and CDR2 is ANQGSEA. V was clipped by 1 base and J by 7 bases; unmatched bases: 5. The CDR3 covers 13 residues.